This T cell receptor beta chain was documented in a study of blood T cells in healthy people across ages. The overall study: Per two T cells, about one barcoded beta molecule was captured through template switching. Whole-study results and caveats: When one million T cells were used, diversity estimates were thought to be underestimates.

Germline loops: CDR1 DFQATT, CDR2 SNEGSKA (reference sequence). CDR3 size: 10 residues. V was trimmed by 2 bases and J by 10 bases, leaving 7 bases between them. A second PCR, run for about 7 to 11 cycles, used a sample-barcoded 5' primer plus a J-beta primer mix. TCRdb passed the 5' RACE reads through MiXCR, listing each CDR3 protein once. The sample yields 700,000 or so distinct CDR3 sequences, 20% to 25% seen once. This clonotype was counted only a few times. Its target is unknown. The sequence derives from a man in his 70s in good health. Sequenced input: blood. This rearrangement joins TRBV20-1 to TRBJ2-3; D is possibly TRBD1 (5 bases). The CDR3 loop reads CSARQGPQYF. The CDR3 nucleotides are TGCAGTGCTAGACAGGGCCCGCAGTATTTT.